In its sample, the clone carrying this TCR beta chain was seen a few times. As yet, its antigen is unknown. The sample holds other DNA sequences that translate to the same CDR3. Every isolated RNA sample was fully reverse transcribed, so sequencing captured expressed TCRB transcripts. Profiling relied on immunoSEQ multiplex PCR, and the TCRdb table lists in-frame clones only, not all of them. The sample shows just over 450,000 clones, 30% of them seen only once. These data are taken from a study of beta chain features in type 1 diabetes. In germline, CDR1 is MDHEN, CDR2 SYDVKM. CDR3 length: 11 amino acids. The V end was cut by 3 bases, the J end by 6 bases, with 6 bases between. Study outcomes and limitations: Any HLA-type effect on TCRB rearrangement remained unresolved here.

The sequence was obtained from a man between 18 and 35 years old in good health. The V call is TRBV28, the J call TRBJ2-7; D remains unclear. Sequencing input: naive CD4+ T cells from blood. The DNA for the CDR3 is TGTGCCAGCAGTTTTGCCGGCGAGCAGTACTTC. As protein: CASSFAGEQYF.